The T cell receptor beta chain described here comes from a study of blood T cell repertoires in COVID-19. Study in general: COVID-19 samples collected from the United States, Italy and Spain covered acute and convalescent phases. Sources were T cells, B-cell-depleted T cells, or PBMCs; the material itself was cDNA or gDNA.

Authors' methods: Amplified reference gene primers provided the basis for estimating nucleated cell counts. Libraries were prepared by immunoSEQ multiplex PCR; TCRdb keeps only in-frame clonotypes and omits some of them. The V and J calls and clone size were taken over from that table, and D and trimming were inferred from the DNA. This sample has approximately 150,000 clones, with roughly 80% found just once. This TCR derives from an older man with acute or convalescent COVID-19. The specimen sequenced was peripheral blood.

The CDR3 sequence is CASRGPAGGQETQYF. The DNA for the CDR3 is TGTGCCAGCAGGGGACCGGCGGGGGGACAAGAGACCCAGTACTTC. This chain links TRBV2 with TRBJ2-5; the match to TRBD2 covers 8 bases. V dropped 6 bases and J dropped 2; count of bases not matched to a gene: 8. Germline V gene lookup returns CDR1 SNHLY and CDR2 FYNNEI. CDR3 length: 15 amino acids.